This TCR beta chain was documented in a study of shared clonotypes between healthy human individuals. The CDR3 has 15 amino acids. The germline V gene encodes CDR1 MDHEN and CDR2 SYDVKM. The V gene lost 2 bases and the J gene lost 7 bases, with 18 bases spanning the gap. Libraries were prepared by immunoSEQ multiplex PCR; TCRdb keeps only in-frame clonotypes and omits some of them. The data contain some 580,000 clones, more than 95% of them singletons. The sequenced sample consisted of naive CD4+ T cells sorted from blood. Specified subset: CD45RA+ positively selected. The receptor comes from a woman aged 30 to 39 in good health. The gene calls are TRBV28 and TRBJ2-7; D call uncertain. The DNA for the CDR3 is TGTGCCAGCAGTTTAGCGCTGGTTCAAATTGGTGAGCAGTACTTC. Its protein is CASSLALVQIGEQYF.